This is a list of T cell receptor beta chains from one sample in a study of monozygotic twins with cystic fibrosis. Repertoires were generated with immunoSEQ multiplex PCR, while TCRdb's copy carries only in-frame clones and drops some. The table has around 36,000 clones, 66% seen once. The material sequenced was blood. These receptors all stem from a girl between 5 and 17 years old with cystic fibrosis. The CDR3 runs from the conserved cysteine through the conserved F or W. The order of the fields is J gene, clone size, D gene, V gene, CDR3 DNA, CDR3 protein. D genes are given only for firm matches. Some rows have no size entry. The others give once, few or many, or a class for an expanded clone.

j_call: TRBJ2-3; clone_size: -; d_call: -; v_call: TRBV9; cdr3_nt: TGTGCCAGCAGCGCCGCTACAGATACGCAGTATTTT; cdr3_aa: CASSAATDTQYF
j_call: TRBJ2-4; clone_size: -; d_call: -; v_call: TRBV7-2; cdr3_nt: TGTGCCAGCAGCTTAGGGGGGAAAGGAGCCAAAAACATTCAGTACTTC; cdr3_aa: CASSLGGKGAKNIQYF
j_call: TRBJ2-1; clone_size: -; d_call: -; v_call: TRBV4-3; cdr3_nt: TGCGCCAGCAGCCAAGTCGGGAGCAATGAGCAGTTCTTC; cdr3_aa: CASSQVGSNEQFF
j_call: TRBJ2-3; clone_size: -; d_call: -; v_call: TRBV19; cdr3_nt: TGTGCCAGTAGTATTACGGGAGCTACGGATACGCAGTATTTT; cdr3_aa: CASSITGATDTQYF
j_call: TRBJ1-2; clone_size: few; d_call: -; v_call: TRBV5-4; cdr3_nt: TGTGCCAGCAGCTTGAAGGCAGGATCCTATGGCTACACCTTC; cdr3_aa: CASSLKAGSYGYTF
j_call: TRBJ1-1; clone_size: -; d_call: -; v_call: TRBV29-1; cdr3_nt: TGCAGCGTTGAAGATCTACCGGGGGCGGGCACTGAAGCTTTCTTT; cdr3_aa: CSVEDLPGAGTEAFF
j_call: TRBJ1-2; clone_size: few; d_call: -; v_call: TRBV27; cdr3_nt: TGTGCCAGCAGTTTTGCGGGAGGCTATGGCTACACCTTC; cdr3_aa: CASSFAGGYGYTF
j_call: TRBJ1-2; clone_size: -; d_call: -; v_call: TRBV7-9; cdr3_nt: TGTGCCAGCAGCCTTGCCGGCACTAACTATGGCTACACCTTC; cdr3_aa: CASSLAGTNYGYTF
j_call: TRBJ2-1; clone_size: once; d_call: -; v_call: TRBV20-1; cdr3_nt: TGCAGTGCTAGCGGGCCCGAGCAGTTCTTC; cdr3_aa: CSASGPEQFF
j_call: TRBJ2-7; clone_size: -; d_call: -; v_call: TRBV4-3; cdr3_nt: TGCGCCAGCAGCGAAGGGCCGGACTTAAGCTCCTACGAGCAGTACTTC; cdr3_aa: CASSEGPDLSSYEQYF
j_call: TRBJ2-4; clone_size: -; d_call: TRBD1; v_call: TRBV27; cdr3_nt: TGTGCCAGCAGTCTGCAGACAGGGGGGGGAACCATTCAGTACTTC; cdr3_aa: CASSLQTGGGTIQYF
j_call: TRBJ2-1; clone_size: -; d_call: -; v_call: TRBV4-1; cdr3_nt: TGCGCCAGCAGCCGGTATTCGGGCGGGATCCACAATGAGCAGTTCTTC; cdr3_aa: CASSRYSGGIHNEQFF
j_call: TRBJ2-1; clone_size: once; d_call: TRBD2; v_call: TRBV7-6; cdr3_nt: TGTGCCAGCAGCCTAGCGGGAGCTACCTACAATGAGCAGTTCTTC; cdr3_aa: CASSLAGATYNEQFF
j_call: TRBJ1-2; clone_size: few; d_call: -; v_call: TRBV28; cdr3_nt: TGTGCCAGCAGTTTAGGTCAGGATCTCCTTAACTATGGCTACACCTTC; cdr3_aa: CASSLGQDLLNYGYTF
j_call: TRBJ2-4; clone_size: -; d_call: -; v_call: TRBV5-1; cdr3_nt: TGCGCCAGCAGTCGTCCCTATGGGGCCAAAAACATTCAGTACTTC; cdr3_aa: CASSRPYGAKNIQYF
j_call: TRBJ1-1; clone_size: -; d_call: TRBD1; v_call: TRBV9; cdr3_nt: TGTGCCAGCAGCGGGACAGGTATGAACACTGAAGCTTTCTTT; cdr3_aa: CASSGTGMNTEAFF
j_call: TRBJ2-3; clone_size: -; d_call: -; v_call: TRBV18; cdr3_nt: TGTGCCAGCTCACCCTCCCAGCTATGGACAGATACGCAGTATTTT; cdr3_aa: CASSPSQLWTDTQYF
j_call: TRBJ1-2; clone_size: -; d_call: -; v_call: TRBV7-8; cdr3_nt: TGTGCCAGCAGCTTAGAGGTGCCAGAGGGCTACACCTTC; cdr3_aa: CASSLEVPEGYTF
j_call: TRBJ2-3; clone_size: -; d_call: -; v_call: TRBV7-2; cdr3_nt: TGTGCCAGCAGCCCTAGCCGAAGCACAGATACGCAGTATTTT; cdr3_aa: CASSPSRSTDTQYF
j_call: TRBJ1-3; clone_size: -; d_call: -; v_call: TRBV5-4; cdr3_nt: TGTGCCAGCAGTCCTGTGGGCGACAGAACGGGAAACACCATATATTTT; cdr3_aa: CASSPVGDRTGNTIYF
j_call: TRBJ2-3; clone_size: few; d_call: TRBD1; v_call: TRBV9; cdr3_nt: TGTGCCAGCAGCGGACAGGGTGATAGGACAGATACGCAGTATTTT; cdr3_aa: CASSGQGDRTDTQYF
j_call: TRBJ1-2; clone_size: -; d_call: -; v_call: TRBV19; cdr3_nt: TGTGCCAGTAGTATCTACCTAGGGAAGGGCTTTGGCTACACCTTC; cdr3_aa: CASSIYLGKGFGYTF
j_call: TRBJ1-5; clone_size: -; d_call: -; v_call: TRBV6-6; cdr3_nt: TGTGCCAGCAGTCACGGGAGGCAGGGGAACAATCAGCCCCAGCATTTT; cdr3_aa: CASSHGRQGNNQPQHF
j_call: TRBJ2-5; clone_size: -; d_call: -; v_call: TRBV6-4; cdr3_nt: TGTGCCAGCAGGCAACAAGGGTCCCAAGAGACCCAGTACTTC; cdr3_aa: CASRQQGSQETQYF
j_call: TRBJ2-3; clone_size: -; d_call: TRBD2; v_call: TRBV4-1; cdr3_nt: TGCGCCAGCAGGCAGCGGCAGGCGGGAGGCACAGATACGCAGTATTTT; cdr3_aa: CASRQRQAGGTDTQYF
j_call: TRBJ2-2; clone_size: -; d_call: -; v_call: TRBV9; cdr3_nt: TGTGCCAGCAGCCCCCGGGGTTGGGACGGGGAGCTGTTTTTT; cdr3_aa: CASSPRGWDGELFF
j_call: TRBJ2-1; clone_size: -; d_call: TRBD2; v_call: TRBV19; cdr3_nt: TGTGCCAGTAGTATAATCCCAGCGGGAGAGGAGCAGTTCTTC; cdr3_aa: CASSIIPAGEEQFF
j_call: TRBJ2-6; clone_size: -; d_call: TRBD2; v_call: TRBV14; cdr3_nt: TGTGCCAGCAGCCCCCTATGGGGCGGGAGGGTTGCCTCTGGGGCCAACGTCCTGACTTTC; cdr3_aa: CASSPLWGGRVASGANVLTF
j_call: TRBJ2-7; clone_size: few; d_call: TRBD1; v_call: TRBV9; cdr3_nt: TGTGCCAGCAGCGGAGGACAGGGGTGGTACGAGCAGTACTTC; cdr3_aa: CASSGGQGWYEQYF
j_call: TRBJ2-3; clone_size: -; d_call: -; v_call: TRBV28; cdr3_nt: TGTGCCAGCAGTTCAATCGGGGGTAGCACAGATACGCAGTATTTT; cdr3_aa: CASSSIGGSTDTQYF
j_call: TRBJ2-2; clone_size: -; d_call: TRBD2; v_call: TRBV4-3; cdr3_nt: TGCGCCAGCAGCCAATTACTAGCGGGAGTTAACGGGGAGCTGTTTTTT; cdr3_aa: CASSQLLAGVNGELFF
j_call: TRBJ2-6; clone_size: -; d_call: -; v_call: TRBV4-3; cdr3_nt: TGCGCCAGCAGCCAAGATTTCACTGGGGCCAACGTCCTGACTTTC; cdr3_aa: CASSQDFTGANVLTF
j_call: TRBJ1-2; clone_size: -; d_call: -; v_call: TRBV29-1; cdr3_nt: TGCAGCGGGCAGGATAACTATGGCTACACCTTC; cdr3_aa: CSGQDNYGYTF
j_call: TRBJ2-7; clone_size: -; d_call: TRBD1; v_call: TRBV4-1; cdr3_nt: TGCGCCAGCAGCCAAATAGGGGACAGGGGCCACGAGCAGTACTTC; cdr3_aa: CASSQIGDRGHEQYF
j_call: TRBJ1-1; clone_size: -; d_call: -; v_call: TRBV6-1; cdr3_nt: TGTGCCAGCAGTGCAGGGGCGAACACTGAAGCTTTCTTT; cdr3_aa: CASSAGANTEAFF
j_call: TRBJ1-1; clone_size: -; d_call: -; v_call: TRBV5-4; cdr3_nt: TGTGCCAGCAGCTTGGACGGCAGGGGGAACACTGAAGCTTTCTTT; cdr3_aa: CASSLDGRGNTEAFF
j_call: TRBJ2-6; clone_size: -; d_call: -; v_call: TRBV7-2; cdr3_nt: TGTGCCAGCAGCTTATTTTCAGGGTACTCTGGGGCCAACGTCCTGACTTTC; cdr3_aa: CASSLFSGYSGANVLTF
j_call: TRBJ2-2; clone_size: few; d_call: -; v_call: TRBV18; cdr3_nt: TGTGCCAGCTCACCTTTCAATAGCGGTAACACCGGGGAGCTGTTTTTT; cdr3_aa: CASSPFNSGNTGELFF
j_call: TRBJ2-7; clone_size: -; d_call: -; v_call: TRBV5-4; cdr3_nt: TGTGCCAGCAGCCCGGCGGACAGAACCTACGAGCAGTACTTC; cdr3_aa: CASSPADRTYEQYF
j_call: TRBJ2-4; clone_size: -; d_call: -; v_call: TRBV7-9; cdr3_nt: TGTGCCAGCAGCCTAGAGGCGGGTTATCTAGCCAAAAACATTCAGTACTTC; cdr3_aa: CASSLEAGYLAKNIQYF
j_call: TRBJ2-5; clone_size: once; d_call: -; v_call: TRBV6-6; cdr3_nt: TGTGCCAGCAGCTTTAGTGTGGGGCTTGGGGAGACCCAGTACTTC; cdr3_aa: CASSFSVGLGETQYF
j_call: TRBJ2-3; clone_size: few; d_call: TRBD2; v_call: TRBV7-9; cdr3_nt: TGTGCCAGCAGCTATCAAGTCAGCGGGAGAGCAAGGGCGCAGTATTTT; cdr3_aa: CASSYQVSGRARAQYF
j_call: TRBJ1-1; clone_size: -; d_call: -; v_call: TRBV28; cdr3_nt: TGTGCCAGCAGTTTCGGAAAGGTCACTGAAGCTTTCTTT; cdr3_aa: CASSFGKVTEAFF
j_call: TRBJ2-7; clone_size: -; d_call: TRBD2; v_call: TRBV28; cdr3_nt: TGTGCCAGCAGTCCTGGGACTAGCGGGAGGGGCGAGCAGTACTTC; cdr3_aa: CASSPGTSGRGEQYF
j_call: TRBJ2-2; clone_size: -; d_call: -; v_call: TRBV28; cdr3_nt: TGTGCCAGCAGTTTCCCCGGGGCTCACACCGGGGAGCTGTTTTTT; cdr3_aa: CASSFPGAHTGELFF
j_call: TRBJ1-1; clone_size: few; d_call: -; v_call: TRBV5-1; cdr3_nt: TGCGCCAGCAGCTTGGATCCCAGTGTCGCTGAAGCTTTCTTT; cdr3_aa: CASSLDPSVAEAFF
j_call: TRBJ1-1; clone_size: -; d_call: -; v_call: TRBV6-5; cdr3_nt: TGTGCCAGCAGGGAGAGCATGAACACTGAAGCTTTCTTT; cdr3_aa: CASRESMNTEAFF